These 31 T cell receptor beta chains originate from one sample sequenced in a study of cytomegalovirus exposure and HLA in healthy donors (dated by TCRdb to the late 2010s). The library came from the immunoSEQ multiplex PCR assay. For the multiplex PCR, a mixture combining 60 forward primers for TCR Vbeta segments and 13 reverse primers for TCR Jbeta segments was used. TCRdb carries this immuneACCESS record with in-frame sequences only. Its versions omit some clonotypes, under half of them owing to an unresolved V gene in the studies checked, with the rest unexplained. This sample lists approximately 150,000 clones; approximately 85% were detected once. The top ten clonotypes cover about 11% of the sample. Input material: PBMCs. These receptors all stem from a man aged 45-60 years in good health and CMV-seropositive.

CDR3 amino acids: CASRHTGTDGELFF. The CDR3 nucleotides are TGTGCCAGCAGACACACAGGGACCGACGGGGAGCTGTTTTTT. The chain links TRBV6-4 to TRBJ2-2; TRBD1 is a possible D gene (6 bases). V gave up 6 bases and J gave up 7 bases, with 15 bases separating them. This CDR3 spans 14 amino acids. Germline V gene data show CDR1 as MRHNA and CDR2 as SNTAGT.

This clone was detected only a few times. This sample also contains other DNA sequences that code for the same CDR3. The chain uses TRBV27 and TRBJ2-3; D unresolved. V gave up 0 bases and J gave up 4 bases, with 8 bases separating them. This CDR3 has 14 amino acids. Germline V gene data show CDR1 as MNHEY and CDR2 as SMNVEV (reference sequence). CDR3 nucleotide sequence: TGTGCCAGCAGTTTATCGTCTCCCGCAGATACGCAGTATTTT. Its translation: CASSLSSPADTQYF.

The chain carries TRBV7-6 and TRBJ2-3, with 12 bases matching TRBD1. V was pared by 5 bases and J by 6 bases, with 6 bases of the junction left unmatched. Per the germline V gene, CDR1 is SGHVS and CDR2 is FNYEAQ. The CDR3 is made up of 15 amino acids. CDR3 in DNA: TGTGCCAGCAGCCACCGGGACAGGGGGCTTGATACGCAGTATTTT. This translates into CASSHRDRGLDTQYF.

J is TRBJ2-1 and V is TRBV7-2; 8 nucleotides agree with TRBD1. The CDR3 loop spans 14 amino acids. The V segment lost 1 base and the J segment 8 bases; nucleotides outside the gene matches: 4. Germline CDR1 SGHTA, CDR2 FQGNSA. The CDR3 loop is CASSLGQGIDEQFF. The CDR3 DNA is TGTGCCAGCAGCTTAGGACAGGGGATCGATGAGCAGTTCTTC.

This clone was detected once. V and J are TRBV7-2 and TRBJ2-2; TRBD2 aligns across 13 bases. The germline gives CDR1 SGHTA, CDR2 FQGNSA. CDR3 size: 15 residues. J gave up 5 bases and V 5 bases, and 2 bases lay outside the gene matches. CDR3 residues: CASSLGLAGTGELFF. DNA of the CDR3: TGTGCCAGCAGCCTGGGACTAGCGGGGACCGGGGAGCTGTTTTTT.

Worth noting for this clone: One end of the junction varies from germline; a read error may be responsible. The chain is built from TRBV11-3 and TRBJ2-1, with D possibly TRBD1 on 6 matching bases. The length of the CDR3 is 13 residues. Germline CDR1 is SGHNT and CDR2 is YENEEA. Here the CDR3 reads CASNLQGTNEQFF. CDR3 sequence (DNA): TGTGCCAGCAACTTACAGGGAACCAATGAGCAGTTCTTC.

The chain employs TRBV7-9 and TRBJ2-3, with 9 bases fitting TRBD2. Germline-derived CDR1 and CDR2 are SEHNR and FQNEAQ (reference sequence). V trimming: 5 bases; J trimming: 0 bases; junction bases outside the gene matches: 6. The CDR3 has 16 amino acids. In nucleotides, the CDR3 is TGTGCCAGCAGCCCTCCGGGACTAGCAAGCACAGATACGCAGTATTTT. Translation gives CASSPPGLASTDTQYF.

The chain carries TRBV6-5 and TRBJ1-1; D may be TRBD1 (6 bases). This CDR3 comprises 14 residues. Germline CDR1 and CDR2: MNHEY and SVGAGI. Trimming cost V 5 bases and J 5 bases, with 15 bases left between them. The DNA for the CDR3 is TGTGCCAGCAGTGGGGCACAGGGAATGACTGAAGCTTTCTTT. It is translated as CASSGAQGMTEAFF.

This clone occurred once. The rearrangement joins TRBV6-5 to TRBJ2-1; 7 bases match TRBD1. The V gene's germline CDR1 is MNHEY and CDR2 SVGAGI. CDR3 length: 14 residues. V gave up 7 bases and J gave up 6 bases; unmatched junction bases: 9. CDR3 in amino acids: CASTSGTAFNEQFF. Here the CDR3 DNA reads TGTGCCAGCACTTCCGGGACAGCCTTCAATGAGCAGTTCTTC.

V gene TRBV6-5 combines with J gene TRBJ2-7, with 8 nucleotides matching TRBD1. Trimming at V came to 5 bases and at J to 0 bases, leaving 6 bases not matched to a gene. This CDR3 comprises 15 residues. CDR1 is MNHEY, CDR2 SVGAGI, per germline. The CDR3 sequence: CASSTRTGSSYEQYF. The CDR3 DNA follows: TGTGCCAGCAGTACCCGGACAGGGAGCTCCTACGAGCAGTACTTC.

The genes are TRBV6-1 and TRBJ2-6; no clear D gene. Trimming removed 4 bases at V and 0 bases at J, with 7 bases between. CDR3 length: 15 amino acids. CDR1 and CDR2 (germline): MNHNS, SASEGT. CDR3 protein: CASSGWSSGANVLTF. CDR3 bases: TGTGCCAGCAGTGGTTGGAGCTCTGGGGCCAACGTCCTGACTTTC.

The genes are TRBV30 and TRBJ2-2; D gene uncertain. CDR3 length equals 13 residues. The germline V and J ends were trimmed by 1 base and 6 bases, with 9 bases remaining between them. Germline CDR1 and CDR2: GTSNPN and SVGIG (reference sequence). In DNA form, the CDR3 reads TGTGCCTGGAGTGCTAGAGCGCCCGGGGAGCTGTTTTTT. Its translation is CAWSARAPGELFF.

The chain uses TRBV6-1 and TRBJ1-2; D is perhaps TRBD1 (5 bases). The germline gives CDR1 MNHNS, CDR2 SASEGT. This CDR3 is built from 16 residues. Trimming stripped 0 bases from V and 5 bases from J, with 16 bases between. The CDR3 DNA reads TGTGCCAGCAGTGAAGCGCTGACAGCCCCGAGGTATGGCTACACCTTC. Translation: CASSEALTAPRYGYTF.

The rearrangement links TRBV29-1 to TRBJ2-2, with D possibly matching TRBD2 (6 bases). The V gene lost 0 bases and the J gene lost 5 bases, with 13 bases spanning the gap. The CDR3 length is 15 residues. The germline gives CDR1 SQVTM, CDR2 ANQGSEA. CDR3 in amino acids: CSVEDWEAATGELFF. Written as DNA, the CDR3 is TGCAGCGTTGAAGATTGGGAGGCAGCGACCGGGGAGCTGTTTTTT.

This clone turned up a few times. V and J are TRBV4-2 and TRBJ2-7; weak D call: TRBD2 (6 bases). Germline-derived CDR1 and CDR2 are LGHNA and YNFKEQ. With 1 base removed from V and 3 bases from J, the gap between germline ends came to 10 bases. The CDR3 is made up of 14 amino acids. The CDR3 sequence is CASSQGLDNYEQYF. In DNA form, the CDR3 reads TGTGCCAGCAGCCAAGGACTAGACAACTACGAGCAGTACTTC.

This sequence joins TRBV11-1 and TRBJ1-1; a weak D match, TRBD1 (6 bases). Trimming stripped 8 bases from V and 1 base from J, with 17 bases between. Per the germline V gene, CDR1 is SGHAT and CDR2 is FQDESV (reference sequence). The CDR3 has 15 amino acids. CDR3 residues: CASGSAIQGNTEAFF. The CDR3 nucleotides are TGTGCCAGCGGATCCGCTATACAGGGGAACACTGAAGCTTTCTTT.

The chain is built from TRBV6-6 and TRBJ1-6; D is unclear. The CDR3 is 15 residues long. Trimming removed 1 base at V and 7 bases at J, with 11 bases between. CDR1 and CDR2 (germline): MNHNY, SVGAGI (reference sequence). The CDR3 sequence is CASSYWQEGNSPLHF. As DNA, the CDR3 is TGTGCCAGCAGTTACTGGCAGGAAGGCAATTCACCCCTCCACTTT.

CDR3 loop: CASSLPGSSGRAVDEQFF. For the CDR3, the DNA is TGTGCCAGCAGCTTACCGGGTAGTAGCGGGAGGGCCGTCGATGAGCAGTTCTTC. V gene TRBV7-9 combines with J gene TRBJ2-1; 11 nucleotides line up with TRBD2. The CDR3 runs to 18 residues. The V gene end was trimmed by 2 bases and the J gene end by 8 bases; junction bases not matched to a gene: 14. The germline V gene has CDR1 SEHNR and CDR2 FQNEAQ (reference sequence).

The genes are TRBV15 and TRBJ2-4; possibly TRBD2 for D (5 bases). The CDR3 spans 18 residues. V was trimmed by 3 bases and J by 0 bases, leaving 18 bases between them. Germline CDR1 LNHNV, CDR2 YYDKDF (reference sequence). CDR3 protein: CATSRDGGRNLAKNIQYF. As DNA, the CDR3 is TGTGCCACCAGCAGGGACGGCGGGCGGAACCTAGCCAAAAACATTCAGTACTTC.

To note about this clone: Other DNA sequences from this sample encode an identical CDR3 as well. This rearrangement joins TRBV27 to TRBJ1-2; 8 bases are a match to TRBD1. In germline, CDR1 is MNHEY, CDR2 SMNVEV (reference sequence). V lost 6 bases, J lost 2 bases, and 2 bases stayed unmatched. The CDR3 is 13 amino acids. The CDR3 DNA reads TGTGCCAGCAGCCGGGACAGGAACTATGGCTACACCTTC. Protein product: CASSRDRNYGYTF.

There are a few counts of this clone. The chain has TRBV21-1 and TRBJ1-4; the listed D gene, TRBD1, was not tested against the DNA. TRBV21-1 is given as a pseudogene. This CDR3 has 15 amino acids. The CDR3 region has the DNA TGTGCCAGCACCCAGGACAGGGCTACTAATGAAAAACTGTTTTTT. This gives the protein CASTQDRATNEKLFF.

The chain is built from TRBV9 and TRBJ2-7, with D possibly matching TRBD1 (7 bases). This CDR3 comprises 15 residues. Germline V lookup: CDR1 SGDLS, CDR2 YYNGEE. Trimming took 3 bases from V and 0 from J, leaving 13 bases between them. CDR3 sequence (DNA): TGTGCCAGCAGCGCGCGGGACAGTTCCTCCTACGAGCAGTACTTC. Residues: CASSARDSSSYEQYF.

This clone was detected only a few times. The gene calls are TRBV28 and TRBJ1-6, with D perhaps matching TRBD1 (6 bases). The CDR3 is 15 residues long. Germline V gene lookup returns CDR1 MDHEN and CDR2 SYDVKM. V was cut by 4 bases and J by 9 bases, with 16 bases left in between. This chain's CDR3 is CASSSPTGFSSPLHF. As DNA, the CDR3 is TGTGCCAGCAGTTCCCCCACAGGGTTTAGTTCACCCCTCCACTTT.

The gene calls are TRBV4-3 and TRBJ1-1, with 8 bases fitting TRBD1. This CDR3 contains 15 residues. After removal of 0 bases from V and 4 bases from J, the junction contained 4 bases not matched to a gene. Germline CDR1 LGHNA, CDR2 YSLEER. CDR3 sequence: CASSQDRTGSTEAFF. The CDR3 bases are TGCGCCAGCAGCCAAGATCGGACAGGGAGCACTGAAGCTTTCTTT.

This clone was seen a handful of times. The rearrangement joins TRBV7-9 to TRBJ2-1; D may be TRBD2 (5 bases). Trimming removed 5 bases from V and 4 bases from J, with 9 bases in between. The CDR3 runs to 13 residues. Per the germline V gene, CDR1 is SEHNR and CDR2 is FQNEAQ (reference sequence). CDR3 in DNA: TGTGCCAGCAGCCCGGAGGCTTACAATGAGCAGTTCTTC. Protein: CASSPEAYNEQFF.

J is TRBJ1-6 and V is TRBV28, with a possible D match to TRBD1 (5 bases). The V gene's germline CDR1 is MDHEN and CDR2 SYDVKM. The V end was cut by 1 base, the J end by 9 bases, with 19 bases between. The CDR3 consists of 17 residues. Here the CDR3 DNA reads TGTGCCAGCAGTTTATATCCCCCAGGGCAGGTTGCTTCACCCCTCCACTTT. Translation: CASSLYPPGQVASPLHF.

This rearrangement joins TRBV11-2 to TRBJ2-5; 10 positions match TRBD2. Germline CDR1 SGHAT, CDR2 FQNNGV. Trimming removed 3 bases from V and 2 bases from J; junction bases left unmatched: 6. The CDR3 extends over 16 amino acids. The CDR3 region has the DNA TGTGCCAGCAGCTTGAGGCTAGCGGGGGAACAAGAGACCCAGTACTTC. Its translation: CASSLRLAGEQETQYF.

The chain combines TRBV28 with TRBJ2-2; D gene uncertain. This CDR3 region has 16 residues. From germline, CDR1 is MDHEN and CDR2 SYDVKM. The V gene lost 4 bases and the J gene lost 0 bases, with 12 bases spanning the gap. The chain's CDR3 is CASSSASWSNTGELFF. The CDR3 coding sequence is TGTGCCAGCAGTTCCGCGTCGTGGTCGAACACCGGGGAGCTGTTTTTT.

In DNA form, the CDR3 reads TGCGCCAGCAGCCCTTACGGACAGGTGTCAGATACGCAGTATTTT. Amino acid sequence: CASSPYGQVSDTQYF. The J gene is TRBJ2-3, the V gene TRBV5-1; 7 bases are shared with TRBD1. The CDR3 is made up of 15 amino acids. Germline assignment: CDR1 SGHRS and CDR2 YFSETQ. The trim removed 4 bases at V and 4 bases at J, leaving 9 bases unmatched.

The chain has TRBV7-3 and TRBJ2-1, with 9 bases that match TRBD1. This CDR3 region has 13 residues. Germline assignment: CDR1 SGHTA and CDR2 FQGTGA. The V gene end was trimmed by 5 bases and the J gene end by 6 bases; junction bases not matched to a gene: 2. The CDR3 region is CASSPGQGNEQFF. The CDR3 DNA reads TGTGCCAGCAGCCCGGGACAGGGCAATGAGCAGTTCTTC.

The chain has TRBV5-1 and TRBJ2-5; the D gene is possibly TRBD1 (6 bases). The ends were cut back, 0 bases at V and 2 bases at J, with 11 bases in the middle. The CDR3 totals 15 residues. Germline V gene lookup returns CDR1 SGHRS and CDR2 YFSETQ. CDR3 in amino acids: CASSLDGTTQETQYF. In DNA, the CDR3 is TGCGCCAGCAGCTTGGACGGGACAACTCAAGAGACCCAGTACTTC.